The entry below gives a single TCR beta chain sequence along with its context. Its antigen specificity is not known. Base quality data are lacking; no much larger clone is found one base away. The library was produced with RT-PCR. Sequencing used an Illumina HiSeq 2500. TCRdb trimmed public reads at Q25 via fastp, called clones via MiXCR and kept in-frame beta chains. Entries are consolidated by CDR3 protein sequence, retaining the most common genes and DNA. The table for this sample lists around 580,000 distinct CDR3 sequences; roughly 12% of them were counted only once. The ten largest clonotypes hold roughly 10% of the sample. These data belong to a study of response to subunit inactivated influenza vaccine (dated by TCRdb to between 2017 and 2018). Regarding the research as a whole: To follow how T cells responded to a trivalent subunit inactivated influenza vaccine, the researchers relied on deep quantitative profiling of the T cell receptor repertoire.

The CDR3, from cysteine to phenylalanine, totals 14 residues. Only CDR3 DNA is held: 42 bases, read in frame from base 1. The germline V gene (reference sequence) provides CDR1 DFQATT and CDR2 SNEGSKA. Ends trimmed: V by 6 bases, J by 4 bases; bases unmatched to a gene: 6. What the work shows at the level of the full study, not this receptor alone: It was suggested by the authors that each seasonal influenza vaccination may recruit only a limited number of new T cells.

The chain is assembled from TRBV20-1 and TRBJ2-5, and TRBD2 aligns with 12 junction nucleotides. The sample consisted of PBMCs from blood, taken on the day of vaccination. The sequence came from a man aged 50 to 59 who received an inactivated influenza vaccine. Donor details come from another sample of the same person, matched by shared clones. The nucleotide sequence is given as TGCAGTGCGGCTAGCGGGGGGGTCCGAGAGACCCAGTACTTC. Its translation reads: CSAASGGVRETQYF.